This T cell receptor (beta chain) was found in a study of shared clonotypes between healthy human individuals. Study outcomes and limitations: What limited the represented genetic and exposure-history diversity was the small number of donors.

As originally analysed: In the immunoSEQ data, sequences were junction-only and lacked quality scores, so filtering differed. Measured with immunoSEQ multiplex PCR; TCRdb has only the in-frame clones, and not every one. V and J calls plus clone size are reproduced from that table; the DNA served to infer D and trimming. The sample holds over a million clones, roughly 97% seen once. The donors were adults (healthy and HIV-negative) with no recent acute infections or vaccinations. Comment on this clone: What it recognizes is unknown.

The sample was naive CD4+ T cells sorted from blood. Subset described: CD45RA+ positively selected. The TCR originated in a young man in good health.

The CDR3 here is CAISESKGAMNTEAFF. DNA of the CDR3: TGTGCCATCAGTGAGTCGAAAGGGGCCATGAACACTGAAGCTTTCTTT. The V call is TRBV10-3, the J call TRBJ1-1; a weak D match, TRBD1 (5 bases). Trimming took 0 bases from V and 0 from J, leaving 11 bases between them. CDR3 length: 16 residues. Germline V gene lookup returns CDR1 ENHRY and CDR2 SYGVKD.